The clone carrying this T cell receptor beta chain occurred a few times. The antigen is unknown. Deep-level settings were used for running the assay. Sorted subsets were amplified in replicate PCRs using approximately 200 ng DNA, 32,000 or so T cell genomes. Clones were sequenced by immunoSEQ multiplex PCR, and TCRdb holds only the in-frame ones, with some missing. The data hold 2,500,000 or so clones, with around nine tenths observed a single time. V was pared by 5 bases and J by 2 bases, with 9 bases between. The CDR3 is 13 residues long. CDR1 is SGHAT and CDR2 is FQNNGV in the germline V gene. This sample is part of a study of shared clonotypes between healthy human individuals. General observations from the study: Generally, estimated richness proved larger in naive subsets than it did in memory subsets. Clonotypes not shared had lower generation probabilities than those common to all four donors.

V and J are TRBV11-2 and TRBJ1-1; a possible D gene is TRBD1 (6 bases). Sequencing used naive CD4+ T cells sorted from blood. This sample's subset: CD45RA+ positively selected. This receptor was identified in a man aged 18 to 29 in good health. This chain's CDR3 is CASSAGGNTEAFF. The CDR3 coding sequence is TGTGCCAGCAGCGCCGGGGGCAACACTGAAGCTTTCTTT.